This is a list of T cell receptor beta chains from one sample in a study of T-cell memory formation after mild COVID-19. TCRdb passed the 5' RACE reads through MiXCR, listing each CDR3 protein once. Found here are roughly 250,000 distinct CDR3 sequences, 15% to 20% of them singletons; the top ten hold about 4%. Source material: PBMCs or a T cell subset sorted from them (not recorded which). These receptors all stem from a man between 18 and 29 years old who had mild COVID-19 (a few samples of this study predate the infection). Cell type and time point are not known. Each CDR3 is given with its conserved first and last residue. A D gene is named only where the DNA matches it firmly. Clone size appears in some rows only: once, few, many, or a class for an expanded clone.

V gene	D gene	J gene	clone size	CDR3 protein	CDR3 DNA
TRBV5-6	.	TRBJ1-1	few	CASSFLRRGNTEAFF	TGTGCCAGCAGCTTCTTACGGAGAGGGAACACTGAAGCTTTCTTT
TRBV12-3/TRBV12-4	.	TRBJ1-1	few	CASSKGDIVGTEAFF	TGTGCCAGCAGTAAGGGGGACATCGTGGGCACTGAAGCTTTCTTT
TRBV20-1	.	TRBJ1-5	few	CSAEQGVGPQHF	TGCAGTGCTGAACAGGGCGTCGGGCCCCAGCATTTT
TRBV20-1	.	TRBJ2-3	many	CSAPPEGVDTQYF	TGCAGTGCTCCCCCAGAGGGAGTAGATACGCAGTATTTT
TRBV12-3/TRBV12-4	.	TRBJ1-1	many	CASSLRVGRATEAFF	TGTGCCAGCAGTTTAAGGGTAGGGAGGGCCACTGAAGCTTTCTTT
TRBV10-3	.	TRBJ1-1	few	CAISEIRGTEAFF	TGTGCCATCAGTGAGATCAGGGGAACTGAAGCTTTCTTT
TRBV5-1	.	TRBJ1-2	.	CASSLFFGAGYGYTF	TGCGCCAGCAGCTTGTTTTTCGGTGCGGGGTATGGCTACACCTTC
TRBV5-1	TRBD2	TRBJ2-3	many	CASSLVAGGPTDTQYF	TGCGCCAGCAGCTTGGTAGCGGGGGGGCCCACAGATACGCAGTATTTT
TRBV20-1	TRBD1	TRBJ1-1	.	CSGNRGLDTEAFF	TGCAGCGGAAACAGGGGGCTTGACACTGAAGCTTTCTTT
TRBV20-1	.	TRBJ1-1	few	CSAIRGPNTEAFF	TGCAGTGCCATAAGGGGTCCAAACACTGAAGCTTTCTTT
TRBV14	.	TRBJ2-1	.	CASSHGGAWQFF	TGTGCCAGCAGCCATGGGGGCGCGTGGCAGTTCTTC
TRBV24-1	TRBD2	TRBJ2-2	few	CATNSGGAFGGELFF	TGTGCCACCAATAGCGGGGGGGCCTTCGGCGGGGAGCTGTTTTTT
TRBV6-5	.	TRBJ2-3	.	CASSYSRISTDTQYF	TGTGCCAGCAGTTACTCACGGATAAGCACAGATACGCAGTATTTT
TRBV5-1	.	TRBJ2-3	few	CASSLSVTTTDTQYF	TGCGCCAGCAGCTTGTCGGTAACGACCACAGATACGCAGTATTTT
TRBV7-3	.	TRBJ1-1	.	CASSIKGGTEAFF	TGTGCCAGCAGCATTAAGGGGGGCACTGAAGCTTTCTTT
TRBV7-3	.	TRBJ2-2	few	CASSGQQGTGELFF	TGTGCCAGCAGCGGTCAGCAGGGGACCGGGGAGCTGTTTTTT
TRBV27	.	TRBJ1-2	few	CASRRVLGGYGYTF	TGTGCCAGCAGGAGAGTCTTAGGGGGTTATGGCTACACCTTC
TRBV7-2	TRBD2	TRBJ2-2	many	CASSAGLASGELFF	TGTGCCAGCAGCGCGGGACTAGCCTCCGGGGAGCTGTTTTTT
TRBV29-1	.	TRBJ2-3	.	CSVEGDGDTQYF	TGCAGCGTTGAAGGGGATGGAGATACGCAGTATTTT
TRBV5-1	.	TRBJ2-3	few	CASRLQGPDTQYF	TGCGCCAGCAGGCTACAGGGCCCAGATACGCAGTATTTT
TRBV12-3/TRBV12-4	.	TRBJ1-3	few	CASSSIWGSGNTIYF	TGTGCCAGCAGTTCTATCTGGGGCTCTGGAAACACCATATATTTT
TRBV4-3	TRBD1	TRBJ2-3	.	CASSQEAPDRAGTDTQYF	TGCGCCAGCAGCCAAGAGGCCCCCGACAGGGCCGGCACAGATACGCAGTATTTT